What follows is one T cell receptor (beta chain) and its context. In its sample, this clone was seen once. There is no known antigen for this receptor. Base qualities are not at hand, and no much larger clone is one base apart. The data stem from a study of blood T cell repertoires in COVID-19 (dated by TCRdb to between 2020 and 2021). With regard to the full study: Samples covering the acute and convalescent phases of COVID-19 were provided by collaborators in the United States, Italy and Spain. The material from the prospective study consisted of cDNA or gDNA derived from T cells, B-cell-depleted T cells, or PBMCs. Deeply sampled blood TCRbeta repertoires from subjects exposed to, actively infected with, or recovered from COVID-19 were included in the dataset. A freely available public database, intended as a resource for researchers studying the immune response to SARS-CoV-2, is where the repertoires were released. Samples came from the ongoing ImmuneRACE study (first 160 participants) plus 1,254 subjects from 6 global collaborators. The sample metadata nearly always contained a de-identified subject ID, COVID-19 status, age in years and sex. Where available, HLA class I and class II types were taken from metadata supplied by the sample provider and were not determined by assay-based typing.

V and J lose 8 bases and 6 bases, and a span of 14 bases separates them. The CDR3 holds 13 amino acids from the cysteine to the phenylalanine. The entry retains the CDR3 DNA only, 39 bases that are in frame from base 1. From the germline V gene, CDR1 is MDHEN and CDR2 is SYDVKM. Each collaborating institution followed its own protocols to collect whole blood in K2EDTA tubes. For TCRbeta analysis, collaborators shipped samples as frozen whole blood, isolated PBMCs, or DNA extracted from either of those sample types. Overall study results and their limits: Clinical and demographic metadata were provided uncurated, with the amount varying by source and participant.

The immunoSEQ Assay, a bias-controlled multiplex PCR, was used to amplify TCRbeta CDR3 regions from genomic DNA. Under the source paper's analysis protocol: Nucleated cell counts per sample were estimated from amplification of reference gene primers within the assay. To quantify the absolute abundance of each unique TCRbeta CDR3 rearrangement, sequence reads were collapsed and filtered. For each sample, productive Simpson clonality was calculated by taking the square root of Simpson's diversity index across productive rearrangements. In TCRdb, the immuneACCESS table is reduced to in-frame sequences with V and J assigned. These tables do not hold every clone; where another copy was compared, an unresolved V gene accounts for under half, and the others remain unexplained. V, J and clone size were drawn from that table, and D and trimming were deduced from the DNA. The sample records 60,000 to 70,000 clones, about 90% of which are singletons. The top ten clonotypes cover approximately 7.5% of the sample.

This receptor chain uses TRBV28 and TRBJ1-5; TRBD1 could be the D gene, as 5 bases match. Source material: peripheral blood. The TCR was taken from a human donor in a cohort sampled during active COVID-19. The CDR3 amino acid sequence is: CASGTRQGQPQHF. Read as DNA, the sequence is TGTGCCAGCGGCACCAGGCAGGGTCAGCCCCAGCATTTT.